Listed here are 3 T cell receptor beta chains from one sample, sequenced in a study of type 1 and type 2 diabetes patients. The PCR template was genomic DNA. Amplification of the beta chain CDR3 used 30 forward and 13 reverse multiplex primers. TCRdb called the multiplex PCR reads again in MiXCR, with one record for every CDR3 protein. The sample has approximately 260,000 distinct CDR3 sequences, 40% to 50% seen once; the top ten hold roughly an eighth. Material: peripheral blood mononuclear cells (PBMCs). The origin of the receptors is a man younger than 35 with type 2 diabetes.

This sequence joins TRBV19 and TRBJ1-5; tentatively, D is TRBD1 (6 bases). V was trimmed by 4 bases and J by 3 bases, leaving 10 bases between them. The germline V gene has CDR1 LNHDA and CDR2 SQIVND (reference sequence). The CDR3 has 14 residues. The CDR3 region has the DNA TGTGCCAGTAGTACCCGGACAGTCAATCAGCCCCAGCATTTT. Its translation: CASSTRTVNQPQHF.

This sequence joins TRBV10-3 and TRBJ1-6; maybe TRBD1 (5 bases). Trimming stripped 11 bases from V and 10 bases from J, with 21 bases between. Germline CDR1 ENHRY, CDR2 SYGVKD. The CDR3 totals 14 residues. CDR3 in DNA: TGTGCCGTCACGCAGGGCAGGCTCGGCTCACCCCTCCACTTT. Encoded protein: CAVTQGRLGSPLHF.

The V call is TRBV30, the J call TRBJ1-1, with TRBD1 as a possible D gene (5 bases). CDR1 and CDR2 (germline): GTSNPN, SVGIG (reference sequence). Trimming left V 4 bases short and J 7 bases short, with 13 bases between. This CDR3 has 12 amino acids. The CDR3 DNA reads TGTGCCTGGACACGAGGGGCGGGTGAAGCTTTCTTT. It yields the protein CAWTRGAGEAFF.